Listed here are 2 T cell receptor beta chains from one sample, sequenced in a study of CD8 T cells in ankylosing spondylitis. MiXCR was run by TCRdb on the 5' RACE reads, yielding one entry per CDR3 protein. The table lists 300,000 to 400,000 distinct CDR3 sequences, 20% to 25% of them singletons. Sequences were obtained from blood, either unsorted or a sorted T cell fraction (not recorded which). The source is a male donor with ankylosing spondylitis or in good health (not recorded which).

The chain carries TRBV29-1 and TRBJ2-1; 8 positions agree with TRBD2. CDR1 is SQVTM, CDR2 ANQGSEA, per germline. The V segment lost 3 bases and the J segment 4 bases; nucleotides outside the gene matches: 8. CDR3 length: 15 amino acids. In nucleotides, the CDR3 is TGCAGCGTTGAGAGGCGGGGGGTCGCTTACAATGAGCAGTTCTTC. Amino acid sequence: CSVERRGVAYNEQFF.

This chain joins TRBV4-1 and TRBJ2-7, with 10 positions matching TRBD2. V was clipped by 0 bases and J by 3 bases; unmatched bases: 5. Germline CDR1 MGHRA, CDR2 YSYEKL. This CDR3 has 16 residues. As DNA, the CDR3 is TGCGCCAGCAGCCAAGACCCCTGGACTAGCGGCTACGAGCAGTACTTC. Translating gives CASSQDPWTSGYEQYF.